This record looks at one T cell receptor beta chain sequence and its context. These data are taken from a study of technical replicates of blood from a few donors. Trimming cost V 4 bases and J 6 bases; bases outside gene matches: 4. The CDR3 runs to 13 residues. Per germline, CDR1 MNHEY and CDR2 SVGAGI. Libraries were prepared by immunoSEQ multiplex PCR; TCRdb keeps only in-frame clonotypes and omits some of them. This table has 12,000 or so clones, about 90% appearing once. This sequence originates from a human donor in good health. The chain employs TRBV6-5 and TRBJ2-3; 7 positions match TRBD2. Sequencing used PBMCs. Here the CDR3 DNA reads TGTGCCAGCAGTTCCCTGGGGGGGGATACGCAGTATTTT. It yields the protein CASSSLGGDTQYF.